The present T cell receptor (beta chain) was sequenced within a study of shared clonotypes between healthy human individuals. Overall study results and limits: Memory subsets had estimated richness that was generally smaller than that of naive subsets. With several donors compared, approximately 5.5% of naive CD4 clonotypes were shared.

A remark on this clone: Its cognate antigen is unknown.

Sequenced by immunoSEQ multiplex PCR; TCRdb stores in-frame clones only, minus some. The table records approximately 1.5 million clones, around 98.5% of them present only once. V dropped 5 bases and J dropped 6; count of bases not matched to a gene: 10. The CDR3 spans 17 residues. The germline CDR1 and CDR2 sequences are MDHEN and SYDVKM. The chain combines TRBV28 with TRBJ2-3; TRBD2 matches 14 bases. This TCR came from a man younger than 45 in good health. The sequencing sample was made of naive CD4+ T cells sorted from blood. As for subset: CD45RA+ positively selected. The CDR3 spells CASSARLAGGFRDTQYF. The CDR3 DNA is TGTGCCAGCAGTGCAAGACTAGCGGGAGGGTTCCGGGATACGCAGTATTTT.